This TCR beta chain derives from a study of blood T cell repertoires in COVID-19. Study as a whole: Sample material is recorded as cDNA or gDNA derived from T cells, B-cell-depleted T cells, or PBMCs.

TCRdb's copy holds only in-frame clones and misses some; the assay was immunoSEQ multiplex PCR. The table lists fewer than 25,000 clones, just under 90% of them singletons. Source material: peripheral blood. This clonotype originated in a human donor in a cohort sampled during active COVID-19.

The CDR3 protein is CATSRDGRNLVGYTF. The CDR3 DNA sequence: TGTGCCACCAGCAGAGATGGCAGGAACCTTGTAGGCTACACCTTC. The gene calls are TRBV15 and TRBJ1-2; D is unclear. Trimming left V 0 bases short and J 8 bases short, with 16 bases between. CDR3 size: 15 residues. The germline V gene has CDR1 LNHNV and CDR2 YYDKDF (reference sequence).